This entry describes one TCR beta chain. Its antigen is still unknown. The data were taken from a study of long-term antiretroviral therapy in people with HIV. General study findings and limits: CDR3 lengths in HIV samples spanned a narrower range than controls.

Run at survey level, the immunoSEQ assay was version v3.0. Assay: immunoSEQ multiplex PCR; the TCRdb copy retains only in-frame clones and omits some. The table has roughly 30,000 clones, nearly 95% seen once; the top ten hold under 8.5%. The CDR3 covers 16 residues. The germline V gene encodes CDR1 SEHNR and CDR2 FQNEAQ (reference sequence). V shed 5 bases, J shed 1 base, and the junction held 9 bases outside the gene matches. This TCR derives from a man under 40 with HIV. The specimen was unsorted PBMCs, collected 6 to 6.5 years after starting antiretroviral therapy. The chain joins TRBV7-9 to TRBJ1-2; 8 bases align to TRBD1. CDR3 bases: TGTGCCAGCAGCGGCAGTGGACAGGGAATTAACTATGGCTACACCTTC. This sequence encodes CASSGSGQGINYGYTF.